The present T cell receptor beta chain was sequenced within a study of blood T cell repertoires in COVID-19. V was trimmed by 7 bases and J by 0 bases, leaving 13 bases between them. The CDR3 contains 14 residues. Germline CDR1 MNHEY, CDR2 SMNVEV (reference sequence). Sequenced by immunoSEQ multiplex PCR; TCRdb stores in-frame clones only, minus some. The repertoire holds about 370,000 clones, with about 89% as singletons. The V and J genes are TRBV27 and TRBJ2-7; D gene ambiguous. The TCR was taken from a woman aged 25 to 39 with COVID-19, enrolled during active disease. The sample taken for sequencing was peripheral blood. The CDR3 DNA sequence: TGTGCCAGCACCTCGCGGCCTAGCTCCTACGAGCAGTACTTC. Amino acids: CASTSRPSSYEQYF.